The present entry profiles one TCR beta chain with its context. Its antigen is still unknown. The ends lost 5 bases at V and 2 bases at J; junction bases unmatched: 3. Germline values: CDR1 SGHVS, CDR2 FQNEAQ. The CDR3 runs 15 residues. The entry originates in a study of beta chain features in type 1 diabetes. Study findings and constraints: Short templates might get an advantage during PCR, and this would be equal in patients and controls. Whether TCRB rearrangement is influenced by HLA type was left unresolved in this analysis.

Of the isolated RNA, all was reverse transcribed, and so the sequenced material was expressed TCRB transcripts. Some clones are missing from TCRdb's copy, which holds only in-frame ones; the method was immunoSEQ multiplex PCR. The sample contains fewer than 650,000 clones, roughly 15% of which appear only once. Every donor provided one heparinised blood draw, which averaged roughly 120 mL. The sequenced sample consisted of naive CD4+ T cells from blood. This TCR derives from a young man in good health. J is TRBJ2-1 and V is TRBV7-8, with 10 bases fitting TRBD1. The CDR3 bases are TGTGCCAGCAGCGCCGGGACAGGGGCCTACAATGAGCAGTTCTTC. It specifies CASSAGTGAYNEQFF. Filled out from reference TRBV7-8 and TRBJ2-1, the complete variable domain reads GAGVSQSPRYKVAKRGQDVALRCDPISGHVSLFWYQQALGQGPEFLTYFQNEAQLDKSGLPSDRFFAERPEGSVSTLKIQRTQQEDSAVYLCASSAGTGAYNEQFFGPGTRLTVL.